The clone carrying this T cell receptor (beta chain) came up a few times. Its target is unknown. PCR used 60 Vbeta primers and 13 Jbeta primers. Profiling relied on immunoSEQ multiplex PCR, and the TCRdb table lists in-frame clones only, not all of them. The sample lists 150,000 to 200,000 clones; about three quarters were seen once. The data stem from a study of cytomegalovirus exposure and HLA in healthy donors. Whole-study results and caveats: When presence/absence was analysed, sequencing depth was taken to be roughly uniform across donors.

This CDR3 contains 13 residues. From germline, CDR1 is SGHVS and CDR2 FNYEAQ. V lost 6 bases to trimming and J lost 3 bases, with 9 bases between them. The chain combines TRBV7-6 with TRBJ2-1; D unclear. This receptor was obtained from a girl aged 5-17 years in good health and CMV-seronegative. Sequenced material: PBMCs. The CDR3 DNA sequence: TGTGCCAGCAGGAGAGTGAACTACAATGAGCAGTTCTTC. Translated, it gives CASRRVNYNEQFF.